This section outlines one TCR beta chain sequence together with its context. The antigen is not known. Through a sample-barcoded 5' primer and a J-beta primer mix, a second PCR was run for roughly 6 to 12 cycles. TCRdb itself ran the 5' RACE reads through MiXCR, one entry per CDR3 protein. The data hold about 1.5 million distinct CDR3 sequences, with roughly 43% observed a single time. The sample originates from a study of blood T cells in healthy people across ages. The study's findings and limits: Samples with more naive T cells showed higher observed beta diversity.

The sample taken for sequencing was blood. This TCR was sampled from a woman aged 18-29 years in good health.

The CDR3 nucleotides read TGCAGTGCTAGAGATGTCGGAAAAACCCCCAATGAGCAGTTCTTC. It encodes CSARDVGKTPNEQFF. V and J are TRBV20-1 and TRBJ2-1; no clear D gene. The CDR3 runs to 15 residues. Germline-derived CDR1 and CDR2 are DFQATT and SNEGSKA (reference sequence). V dropped 0 bases and J dropped 6 bases, with 15 bases sitting between them.